The 20 T cell receptor beta chains below were found in one sample sequenced in a study of identical twins. TCRdb re-called the 5' RACE reads through MiXCR, storing one row per CDR3 protein. The profile shows around 1.7 million distinct CDR3 sequences, under 35% of them singletons. Sequencing was performed on cord blood. The receptor source for this set is a newborn girl in good health.

This clonotype occurred many times. The chain couples TRBV20-1 to TRBJ1-5, with unresolved D. V lost 1 base, J lost 1 base, and 2 bases lay in between. This CDR3 is 12 amino acids long. Germline assignment: CDR1 DFQATT and CDR2 SNEGSKA (reference sequence). The CDR3 DNA reads TGCAGTGCTAGAGGGAGCAATCAGCCCCAGCATTTT. This gives the protein CSARGSNQPQHF.

This clonotype turned up a few times. This chain uses TRBV20-1 with TRBJ2-3; 8 positions match TRBD2. CDR3 length: 14 amino acids. CDR1 is DFQATT and CDR2 is SNEGSKA in the germline V gene (reference sequence). The CDR3 DNA is TGCAGGCCCAGCGCGGGGGGCCTGACAGATACGCAGTATTTT. The encoded protein is CRPSAGGLTDTQYF.

The chain uses TRBV6-5 and TRBJ2-3; D is ambiguous. Trimming took 8 bases from V and 1 from J, leaving 19 bases between them. Germline V CDR1 and CDR2: MNHEY, SVGAGI. CDR3 length: 16 amino acids. CDR3 in amino acids: CASRPGRLSGTDTQYF. The CDR3 coding sequence is TGTGCCAGCCGTCCGGGCCGGTTGTCGGGCACAGATACGCAGTATTTT.

The genes are TRBV27 and TRBJ1-1; 9 bases agree with TRBD1. From germline, CDR1 is MNHEY and CDR2 SMNVEV (reference sequence). J lost 5 bases, V lost 2 bases, and 12 bases had no gene match. The CDR3 spans 17 residues. CDR3 nucleotide sequence: TGTGCCAGCAGTTTAAGCAAGATACAGGGGGCTGTTACTGAAGCTTTCTTT. Translated, it gives CASSLSKIQGAVTEAFF.

V and J are TRBV29-1 and TRBJ1-1, with TRBD1 identical over 7 bases. Germline CDR1 and CDR2: SQVTM and ANQGSEA. Germline trimming cut 7 bases from V and 5 bases from J; bases unmatched to any gene: 10. This CDR3 comprises 13 residues. The CDR3 bases are TGCAGCGGGACAGGAAGGGCGTATACTGAAGCTTTCTTT. It codes for CSGTGRAYTEAFF.

The rearrangement uses TRBV11-2 and TRBJ2-1; D is ambiguous. V lost 1 base and J 12 bases, leaving 13 bases between the germline ends. Germline CDR1 SGHAT, CDR2 FQNNGV. The CDR3 covers 13 residues. CDR3 coding DNA: TGTGCCAGCAGCTTAGTGGGGTATGTTGCGCAGTTCTTC. It codes for CASSLVGYVAQFF.

V is TRBV13 and J is TRBJ1-2, with D possibly being TRBD1 (6 bases). CDR1 and CDR2 from the germline V gene are PRHDT and FYEKMQ (reference sequence). This CDR3 contains 14 residues. Trimming took 5 bases from V and 9 from J, leaving 19 bases between them. This CDR3 is CASSRWGGAGSYTF. CDR3 nucleotide sequence: TGTGCCAGCAGCCGCTGGGGGGGCGCAGGGAGCTACACCTTC. Full variable domain (remainder filled in from reference TRBV13 and TRBJ1-2): AAGVIQSPRHLIKEKRETATLKCYPIPRHDTVYWYQQGPGQDPQFLISFYEKMQSDKGSIPDRFSAQQFSDYHSELNMSSLELGDSALYFCASSRWGGAGSYTFGSGTRLTVV.

The chain uses TRBV2 and TRBJ2-1, with D tentatively TRBD1 or TRBD2 (6 bases each). V was pared by 2 bases and J by 1 base, with 9 bases between. CDR3 length equals 15 residues. Germline values: CDR1 SNHLY, CDR2 FYNNEI. For the CDR3, the DNA is TGTGCCAGCAGTGAATGGGGGGCATCCTACAATGAGCAGTTCTTC. Its translation is CASSEWGASYNEQFF. Looking up the rest from reference TRBV2 and TRBJ2-1 gives the full variable domain: EPEVTQTPSHQVTQMGQEVILRCVPISNHLYFYWYRQILGQKVEFLVSFYNNEISEKSEIFDDQFSVERPDGSNFTLKIRSTKLEDSAMYFCASSEWGASYNEQFFGPGTRLTVL.

This clonotype was seen only a few times. J is TRBJ1-1 and V is TRBV29-1; 8 bases map to TRBD1. Germline loops: CDR1 SQVTM, CDR2 ANQGSEA. V trimming: 1 base; J trimming: 5 bases; junction bases outside the gene matches: 6. The CDR3 runs 14 residues. In DNA form, the CDR3 reads TGCAGCGTTGAAGGGACAGGGATGATTACTGAAGCTTTCTTT. Amino acid sequence: CSVEGTGMITEAFF.

This clonotype was observed a few times. This sequence joins TRBV7-2 and TRBJ1-6; tentative D call: TRBD1 (5 bases). Trimming cost V 1 base and J 6 bases, with 7 bases left between them. The CDR3 contains 14 residues. Germline values: CDR1 SGHTA, CDR2 FQGNSA. CDR3 sequence (DNA): TGTGCCAGCAGCTTAGTAGGGGCTAATTCACCCCTCCACTTT. This encodes CASSLVGANSPLHF.

The chain uses TRBV20-1 and TRBJ2-4; possible D gene TRBD1, 7 bases. Germline loops: CDR1 DFQATT, CDR2 SNEGSKA (reference sequence). The CDR3 is made up of 16 amino acids. The V end was cut by 5 bases, the J end by 2 bases, with 19 bases between. CDR3 DNA sequence: TGCAGTGCTCATAACAGGGGAGGTGGCACCAAAAACATTCAGTACTTC. Translation gives CSAHNRGGGTKNIQYF.

On this clonotype: Being one base from a much bigger clone, this may be a read error. This chain connects TRBV29-1 to TRBJ2-1; tentatively, D is TRBD2 (6 bases). Germline V gene data show CDR1 as SQVTM and CDR2 as ANQGSEA. The CDR3 extends over 13 amino acids. Trimming removed 2 bases from V and 13 bases from J, with 18 bases in between. CDR3 sequence reads: CSVETPGLETQFF. Written as DNA, the CDR3 is TGCAGCGTTGAAACACCGGGACTGGAGACCCAGTTCTTC.

This clonotype occurred a few times. The V gene is TRBV9, the J gene TRBJ1-4; D possibly corresponds to TRBD1 (6 bases). Germline assignment: CDR1 SGDLS and CDR2 YYNGEE. The CDR3 is 14 amino acids. Trimming shortened V by 2 bases and J by 8 bases, and 13 bases separated the two germline ends. CDR3 sequence (DNA): TGTGCCAGCAGCGTTGGGCAGGGGAAGGAAAAACTGTTTTTT. Its protein is CASSVGQGKEKLFF. The whole variable domain, remainder taken from reference TRBV9 and TRBJ1-4, is DSGVTQTPKHLITATGQRVTLRCSPRSGDLSVYWYQQSLDQGLQFLIQYYNGEERAKGNILERFSAQQFPDLHSELNLSSLELGDSALYFCASSVGQGKEKLFFGSGTQLSVL.

The gene calls are TRBV15 and TRBJ2-7; 11 bases match TRBD1. The CDR3 runs 15 residues. The V gene end was trimmed by 1 base and the J gene end by 4 bases; junction bases not matched to a gene: 3. The germline gives CDR1 LNHNV, CDR2 YYDKDF (reference sequence). The CDR3: CATSRGGTGGYEQYF. CDR3 nucleotide sequence: TGTGCCACCAGCAGAGGAGGGACAGGGGGGTACGAGCAGTACTTC. The full variable domain, in which reference TRBV15 and TRBJ2-7 provide the parts outside the CDR3, is DAMVIQNPRYQVTQFGKPVTLSCSQTLNHNVMYWYQQKSSQAPKLLFHYYDKDFNNEADTPDNFQSRRPNTSFCFLDIRSPGLGDTAMYLCATSRGGTGGYEQYFGPGTRLTVT.

This clonotype came up once. A much larger clone lies one base from this, so it may be a read error. V gene TRBV10-3 combines with J gene TRBJ2-3, with 8 bases identical to TRBD1. Germline CDR1 is ENHRY and CDR2 is SYGVKD. CDR3 length equals 14 residues. Losses at the gene ends were 8 bases for V and 1 base for J; bases not matched to a gene: 5. CDR3 sequence (DNA): TGTGCCATCGGTGGACAGGGTCGCACAGATACGCAGTATTTT. Encoded protein: CAIGGQGRTDTQYF.

This clonotype showed up just a few times. This rearrangement joins TRBV6-2 or TRBV6-3 to TRBJ2-1; D remains ambiguous. Matching the DNA end better, TRBJ2-7 makes the J call doubtful. The germline V gene encodes CDR1 MNHEY and CDR2 SVGEGT. The CDR3 runs to 14 residues. The CDR3 coding sequence is TGTGCCAGCAGAGTAGGATCGCCCTACAATGAGCAGTACTTC. Encoded protein: CASRVGSPYNEQYF.

The chain employs TRBV4-2 and TRBJ2-5, with TRBD1 as a possible D gene (6 bases). CDR1 LGHNA and CDR2 YNFKEQ come from the germline V gene. The CDR3 consists of 15 residues. V was trimmed by 0 bases and J by 4 bases, leaving 12 bases between them. CDR3 coding DNA: TGTGCCAGCAGCCAAGAAAGCAGGGGTCTAGAGACCCAGTACTTC. It is translated as CASSQESRGLETQYF.

This clonotype was found a few times. This chain links TRBV4-2 with TRBJ2-5, with no clear D. The germline V gene has CDR1 LGHNA and CDR2 YNFKEQ. The V and J ends lost 0 bases and 4 bases respectively, with 12 bases between them. The CDR3 contains 15 residues. The CDR3 protein is CASSQEVNAVETQYF. The CDR3 coding sequence is TGTGCCAGCAGCCAAGAGGTCAACGCGGTAGAGACCCAGTACTTC.

The V call is TRBV7-9, the J call TRBJ1-2, with 7 bases identical to TRBD1. The CDR3 extends over 14 amino acids. The germline V gene encodes CDR1 SEHNR and CDR2 FQNEAQ (reference sequence). The junction had 8 bases not matched to a gene; V was cut back by 7 bases and J by 3 bases. CDR3 loop: CASTSGGGDYGYTF. CDR3 coding DNA: TGTGCCAGCACCTCGGGAGGGGGCGACTATGGCTACACCTTC. The full variable domain, with the rest looked up from reference TRBV7-9 and TRBJ1-2, is DTGVSQNPRHKITKRGQNVTFRCDPISEHNRLYWYRQTLGQGPEFLTYFQNEAQLEKSRLLSDRFSAERPKGSFSTLEIQRTEQGDSAMYLCASTSGGGDYGYTFGSGTRLTVV.

CDR3: CSAGGRWRGDKNTEAFF. CDR3 DNA sequence: TGCAGTGCTGGGGGGAGATGGAGGGGGGACAAGAACACTGAAGCTTTCTTT. The chain is built from TRBV20-1 and TRBJ1-1, with a possible D match to TRBD1 (6 bases). The V end lost 5 bases, the J end lost 1 base, and 23 bases lay between the germline ends. The length of the CDR3 is 17 residues. Germline CDR1 and CDR2: DFQATT and SNEGSKA (reference sequence).